A selection of T cell receptor beta chains follows, all from one sample in a study of molecular identifiers for immune sequencing clone quantification. TCRdb redid the calling of the PCR reads with MiXCR, one entry per CDR3 protein. The sample has roughly 320,000 distinct CDR3 sequences; 20% to 25% are singletons. Material: naive CD8+ T cells from blood, with Jurkat cell RNA spiked in. These receptors were collected from a human donor in good health. Some libraries in this study had Jurkat cell RNA spiked in. The CDR3 runs from the conserved cysteine through the conserved F or W. The order of the fields is J gene, D gene, clone size, V gene, CDR3 protein, CDR3 DNA. A D gene is named only where the DNA matches it firmly. Clone size is not always given. Where it is, it says once, few, many or a class for expanded clones.

>TRBJ1-1|NA|many|TRBV5-5
CASSSTRGQIEAFF
TGTGCCAGCAGCTCGACCCGAGGACAGATTGAAGCTTTCTTT
>TRBJ1-1|NA|many|TRBV19
CASSTITMNTEAFF
TGTGCCAGTAGTACCATTACCATGAACACTGAAGCTTTCTTT
>TRBJ2-2|TRBD1|few|TRBV9
CASSAKTGTGILTGELFF
TGTGCCAGCAGCGCTAAGACCGGGACAGGGATCTTGACCGGGGAGCTGTTTTTT
>TRBJ2-5|NA|many|TRBV27
CASSALGDMKTQYF
TGTGCCAGCAGTGCCTTGGGGGATATGAAGACCCAGTACTTC
>TRBJ2-7|TRBD2|many|TRBV7-9
CASSLTGGGRDEQYF
TGTGCCAGCAGCTTAACTGGGGGAGGGCGGGACGAGCAGTACTTC
>TRBJ1-2|NA|many|TRBV27
CASSMTARNSYGYTF
TGTGCCAGCAGTATGACAGCTAGAAACTCCTATGGCTACACCTTC
>TRBJ2-2|TRBD2|many|TRBV20-1
CSASDSGRPTGELFF
TGCAGTGCTAGTGATAGCGGGAGGCCGACCGGGGAGCTGTTTTTT
>TRBJ1-2|NA|few|TRBV9
CASSSSRGAGYYGYTF
TGTGCCAGCAGCTCCAGTAGAGGAGCAGGGTACTATGGCTACACCTTC
>TRBJ2-7|TRBD2|NA|TRBV20-1
CSARALLAGDYEQYF
TGCAGTGCTAGAGCCCTACTAGCGGGGGACTACGAGCAGTACTTC
>TRBJ2-3|TRBD2|many|TRBV27
CASKSRTSGQTPTDTQYF
TGTGCCAGCAAATCGAGGACTAGCGGCCAAACTCCCACAGATACGCAGTATTTT
>TRBJ1-1|TRBD1|NA|TRBV10-3
CAISESPAYRGATEAFF
TGTGCCATCAGTGAGTCGCCGGCATACAGGGGGGCGACTGAAGCTTTCTTT
>TRBJ2-7|NA|few|TRBV2
CASSEASRVSYEQYF
TGTGCCAGCAGTGAAGCGAGCAGGGTCTCCTACGAGCAGTACTTC
>TRBJ2-7|NA|many|TRBV5-6
CASSPGLGTYEQYF
TGTGCCAGCAGCCCGGGACTGGGAACCTACGAGCAGTACTTC
>TRBJ2-7|TRBD1|NA|TRBV19
CASSAGQGNEQYF
TGTGCCAGTAGTGCGGGACAGGGGAACGAGCAGTACTTC
>TRBJ2-6|NA|many|TRBV12-3/TRBV12-4
CASKNRAGANVLTF
TGTGCCAGCAAGAACAGGGCTGGGGCCAACGTCCTGACTTTC
>TRBJ2-5|TRBD2|many|TRBV11-2
CASSPLAGVQETQYF
TGTGCCAGCAGTCCACTAGCGGGGGTTCAAGAGACCCAGTACTTC